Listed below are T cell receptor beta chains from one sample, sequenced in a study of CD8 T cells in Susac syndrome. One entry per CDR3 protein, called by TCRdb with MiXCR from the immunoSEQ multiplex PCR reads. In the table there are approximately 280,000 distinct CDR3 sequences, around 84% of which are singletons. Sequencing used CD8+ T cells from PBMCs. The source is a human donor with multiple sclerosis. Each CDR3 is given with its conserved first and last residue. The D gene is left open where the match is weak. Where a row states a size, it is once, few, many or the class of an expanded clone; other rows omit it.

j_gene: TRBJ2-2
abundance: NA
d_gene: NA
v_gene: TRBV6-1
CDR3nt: TGTGCCAGCAGTGAAGTCCCAGGGGTACTGAACACCGGGGAGCTGTTTTTT
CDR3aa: CASSEVPGVLNTGELFF

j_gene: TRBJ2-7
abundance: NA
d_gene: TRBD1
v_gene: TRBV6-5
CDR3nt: TGTGCCAGCAGTTACTCGCCGGGACAGCTAGCCTACGAGCAGTACTTC
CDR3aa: CASSYSPGQLAYEQYF

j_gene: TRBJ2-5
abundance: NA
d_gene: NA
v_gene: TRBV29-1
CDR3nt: TGCAGCGTTGTTTGGTGGCTTCAAGAGACCCAGTACTTC
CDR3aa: CSVVWWLQETQYF

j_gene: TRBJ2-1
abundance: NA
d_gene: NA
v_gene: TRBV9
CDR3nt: TGTGCCAGCAGCGTAGGTACCAATGAGCAGTTCTTC
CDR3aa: CASSVGTNEQFF

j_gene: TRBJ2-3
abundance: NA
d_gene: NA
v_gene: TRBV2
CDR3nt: TGTGCCAGCAGTGAGGCGGGGCCTCTCACCGCGCAGTATTTT
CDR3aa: CASSEAGPLTAQYF

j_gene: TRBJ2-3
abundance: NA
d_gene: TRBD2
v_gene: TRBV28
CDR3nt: TGTGCCAGTAGTATAGATAGCGGGAGCCCCCCTACAGATACGCAGTATTTT
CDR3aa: CASSIDSGSPPTDTQYF

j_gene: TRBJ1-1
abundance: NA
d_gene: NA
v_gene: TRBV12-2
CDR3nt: TGTGCAAGTCGCACCTTACTGTCGGTACGAATGGCGTCTCTACGTGAAGCTTTCTTT
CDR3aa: CASRTLLSVRMASLREAFF

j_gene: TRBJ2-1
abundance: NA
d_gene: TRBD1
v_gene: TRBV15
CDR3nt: TGCGCCACCAGCAGCGGACAGGGACCCAATGAGCAGTTCTTC
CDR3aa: CATSSGQGPNEQFF

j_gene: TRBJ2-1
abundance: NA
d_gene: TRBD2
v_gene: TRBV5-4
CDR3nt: TGTGCCAGCAGCGGAGCCGGGACTAGCGGGACCCATGAGCAGTTCTTC
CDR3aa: CASSGAGTSGTHEQFF

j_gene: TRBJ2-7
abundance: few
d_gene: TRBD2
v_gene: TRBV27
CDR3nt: TGTGCCAGCGCCCCCGGGACTAGCGGGAGCGAGCAGTACTTC
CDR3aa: CASAPGTSGSEQYF

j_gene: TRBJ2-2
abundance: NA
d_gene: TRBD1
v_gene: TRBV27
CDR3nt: TGTGCCAGCACCCCATGGGGACAGGATACCGGGGAGCTGTTTTTT
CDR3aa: CASTPWGQDTGELFF

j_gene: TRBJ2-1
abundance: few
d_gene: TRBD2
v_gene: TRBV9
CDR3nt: TGTGCCAGCAGCGTGGTTGGGGGGGATGGTGAGCAGTTCTTC
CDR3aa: CASSVVGGDGEQFF

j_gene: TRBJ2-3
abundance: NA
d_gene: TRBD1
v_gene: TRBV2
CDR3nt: TGTGCCAGCAGTGAAATTGGGACAGGAGGAGATACGCAGTATTTT
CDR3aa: CASSEIGTGGDTQYF

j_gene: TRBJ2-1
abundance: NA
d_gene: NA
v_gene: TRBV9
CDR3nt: TGTGCCAGCAGCGCCACAGGGTCGGACAGCAATGAGCAGTTCTTC
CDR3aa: CASSATGSDSNEQFF

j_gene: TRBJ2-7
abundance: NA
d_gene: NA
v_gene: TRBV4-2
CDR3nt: TGTGCCAGCAGCCAAAGCAGAAACTACGAGCAGTACTTC
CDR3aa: CASSQSRNYEQYF

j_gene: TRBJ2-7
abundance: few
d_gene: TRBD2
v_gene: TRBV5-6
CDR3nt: TGTGCCAGCAAGACTCTAGCGGACTACGAGCAGTACTTC
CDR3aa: CASKTLADYEQYF

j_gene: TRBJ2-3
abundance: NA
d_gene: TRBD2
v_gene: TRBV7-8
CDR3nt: TGTGCCAGCAGCGCCCTACTAGCGGGAGGGAGGGGCACAGATACGCAGTATTTT
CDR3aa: CASSALLAGGRGTDTQYF

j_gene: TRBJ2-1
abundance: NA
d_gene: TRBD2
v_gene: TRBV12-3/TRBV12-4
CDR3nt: TGTGCCAGCAGTGCGGCGGGAGGGGCCACCAATGAGCAGTTCTTC
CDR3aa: CASSAAGGATNEQFF

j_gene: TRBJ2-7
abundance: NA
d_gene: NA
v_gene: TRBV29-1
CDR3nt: TGCAGCGAGGGCGACAGGTACAGACCCTACGAGCAGTACTTC
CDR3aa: CSEGDRYRPYEQYF

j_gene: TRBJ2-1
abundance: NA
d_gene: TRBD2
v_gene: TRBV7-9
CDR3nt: TGTGCCAGCAGCTTTTCTAGCGGGAGGTCCTACAATGAGCAGTTCTTC
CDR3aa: CASSFSSGRSYNEQFF

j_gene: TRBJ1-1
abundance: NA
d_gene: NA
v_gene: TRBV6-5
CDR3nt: TGTGCCAGCAGTTACGGTCAGGCTCCCTTGAACACTGAAGCTTTCTTT
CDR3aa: CASSYGQAPLNTEAFF

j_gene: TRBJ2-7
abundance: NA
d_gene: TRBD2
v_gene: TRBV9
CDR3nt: TGTGCCAGCAGCCGAGGTAGCGGGGATGGCCACGAGCAGTACTTC
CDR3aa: CASSRGSGDGHEQYF

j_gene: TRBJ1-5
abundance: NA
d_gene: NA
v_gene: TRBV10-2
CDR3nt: TGCGCCAGCAGTGCATCCCTCACCCAGGGGCGAGTTTTAAATCAGCCCCAGCATTTT
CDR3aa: CASSASLTQGRVLNQPQHF

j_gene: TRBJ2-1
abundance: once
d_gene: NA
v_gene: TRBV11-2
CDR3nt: TGTGCCAGCAGCTTAGCCCCACTAGCCTGGCAGTTCTTC
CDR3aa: CASSLAPLAWQFF

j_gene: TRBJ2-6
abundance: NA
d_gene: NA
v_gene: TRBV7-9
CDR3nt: TGTGCCAGCAGCCACACCGGGACAACTCACTCTGGGGCCAACGTCCTGACTTTC
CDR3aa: CASSHTGTTHSGANVLTF

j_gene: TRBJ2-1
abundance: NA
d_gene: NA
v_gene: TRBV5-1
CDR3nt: TGCGCCAGCAGCTTGGGAAGCGGGCAGTTCTTC
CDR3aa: CASSLGSGQFF

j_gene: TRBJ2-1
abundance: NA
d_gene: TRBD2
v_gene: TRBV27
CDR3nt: TGTGCCAGCAGTTTATCCACTAGCGGAGGCCTCCATGAGCAGTTCTTC
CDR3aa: CASSLSTSGGLHEQFF

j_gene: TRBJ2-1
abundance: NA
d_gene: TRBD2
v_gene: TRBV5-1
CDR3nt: TGCGCCAGCAGCTTGACGGGAGGGCTTCGCGACGTCAATGAGCAGTTCTTC
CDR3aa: CASSLTGGLRDVNEQFF

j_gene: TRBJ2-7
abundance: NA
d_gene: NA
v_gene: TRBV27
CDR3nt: TGTGCCAGCAGTTCGGATGGGGCCCACTACGAGCAGTACTTC
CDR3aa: CASSSDGAHYEQYF

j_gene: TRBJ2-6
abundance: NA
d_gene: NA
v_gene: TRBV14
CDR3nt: TGTGCCAGCAGCCGGACTATAAAGGGGACAGCTGGGGCCAACGTCCTGACTTTC
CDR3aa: CASSRTIKGTAGANVLTF

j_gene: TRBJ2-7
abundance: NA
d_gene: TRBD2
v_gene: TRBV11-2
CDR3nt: TGTGCCAGCAGCTTGGGACTAGCGACCCACCCTCCCGAGCAGTACTTC
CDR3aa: CASSLGLATHPPEQYF

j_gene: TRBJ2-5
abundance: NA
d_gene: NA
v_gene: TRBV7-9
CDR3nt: TGTGCCAGCAGCCCCACGGGCAGGAAAGAGACCCAGTACTTC
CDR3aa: CASSPTGRKETQYF

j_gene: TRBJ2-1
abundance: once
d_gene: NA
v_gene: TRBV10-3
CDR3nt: TGTGCCATCAGTGAGTCCGGAGGGAGTGGAGAGCAGTTCTTC
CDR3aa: CAISESGGSGEQFF

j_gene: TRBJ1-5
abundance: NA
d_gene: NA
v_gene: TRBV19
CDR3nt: TGTGCCAGTAGTATAATGGATGGGGGCAATCAGCCCCAGCATTTT
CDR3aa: CASSIMDGGNQPQHF

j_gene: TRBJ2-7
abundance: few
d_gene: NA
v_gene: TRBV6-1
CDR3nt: TGTGCCAGCAGAGGGGCTCTCTACGAGCAGTACTTC
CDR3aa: CASRGALYEQYF

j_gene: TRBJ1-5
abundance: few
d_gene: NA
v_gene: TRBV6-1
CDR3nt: TGTGCCAGCAGCAGGGACATCAGGGAGCCCCAGCATTTT
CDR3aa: CASSRDIREPQHF

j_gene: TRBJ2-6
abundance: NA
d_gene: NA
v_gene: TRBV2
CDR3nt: TGTGCCAGCATTAAGACAGTTTTCTCTGGGGCCAACGTCCTGACTTTC
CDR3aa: CASIKTVFSGANVLTF

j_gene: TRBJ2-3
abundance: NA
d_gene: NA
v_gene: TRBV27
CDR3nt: TGTGCCAGCAGGTTTTCCACAGATACGCAGTATTTT
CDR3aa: CASRFSTDTQYF

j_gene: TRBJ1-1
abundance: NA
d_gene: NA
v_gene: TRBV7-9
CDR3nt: TGTGCCAGCAGGCGAATAGGGATCCCTGAGGACTACACTGAAGCTTTCTTT
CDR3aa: CASRRIGIPEDYTEAFF

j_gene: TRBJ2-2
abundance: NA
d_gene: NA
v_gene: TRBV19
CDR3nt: TGTGCCAGTCACCAGGGCGGCCCTGGTTTTCGCGGGGAGCTGTTTTTT
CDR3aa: CASHQGGPGFRGELFF

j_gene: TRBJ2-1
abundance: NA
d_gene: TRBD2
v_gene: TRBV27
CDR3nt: TGTGCCAGCAGTTCACTCCGGACGGGAGGGGGATACAATGAGCAGTTCTTC
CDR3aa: CASSSLRTGGGYNEQFF

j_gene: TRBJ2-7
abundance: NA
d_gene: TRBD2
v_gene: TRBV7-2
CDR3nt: TGTGCCAGCAGCTCCGGACTAGCGGGACGTTCTTTCTACGAGCAGTACTTC
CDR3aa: CASSSGLAGRSFYEQYF

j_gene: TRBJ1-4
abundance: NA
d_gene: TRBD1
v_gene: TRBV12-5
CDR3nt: TGTGCTAGTGGTCACCCCTACCGACAGGGGTCCCCTCCTTCAACTAATGAAAAACTGTTTTTT
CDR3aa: CASGHPYRQGSPPSTNEKLFF

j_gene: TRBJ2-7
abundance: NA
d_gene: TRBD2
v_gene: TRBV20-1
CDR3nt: TGCAGTGCTGACGGGACTAGCGACACCTACGAGCAGTACTTC
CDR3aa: CSADGTSDTYEQYF

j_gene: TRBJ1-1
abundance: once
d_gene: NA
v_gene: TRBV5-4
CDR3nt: TGTGCCAGCAGCCTGGACGGAGGGGCCACTGAAGCTTTCTTT
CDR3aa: CASSLDGGATEAFF

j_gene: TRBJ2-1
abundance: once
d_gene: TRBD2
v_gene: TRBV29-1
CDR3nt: TGCAGCGCCCCCAGACTAGCGGACAATGAGCAGTTCTTC
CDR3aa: CSAPRLADNEQFF

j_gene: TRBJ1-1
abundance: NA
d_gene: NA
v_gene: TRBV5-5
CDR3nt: TGTGCCAGCAGCTCGCCGGGACAACCCCACACTGAAGCTTTCTTT
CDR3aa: CASSSPGQPHTEAFF

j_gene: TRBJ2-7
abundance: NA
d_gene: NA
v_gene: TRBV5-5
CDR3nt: TGTGCCAGCAGCGGACCGACAGGTTACGAGCAGTACTTC
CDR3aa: CASSGPTGYEQYF

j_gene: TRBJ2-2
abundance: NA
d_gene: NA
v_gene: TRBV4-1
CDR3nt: TGCGCCAGCAGCCAAGAGTACCCCACCGGGGAGCTGTTTTTT
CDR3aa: CASSQEYPTGELFF

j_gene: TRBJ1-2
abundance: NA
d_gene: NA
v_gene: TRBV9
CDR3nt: TGTGCCACAGGGAGCTCCTATGGCTACACCTTC
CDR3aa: CATGSSYGYTF

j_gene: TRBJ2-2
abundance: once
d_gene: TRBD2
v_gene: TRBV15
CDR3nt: TGTGCCACCAGTGCAGCGGGAGGGATTGCCGGGGAGCTGTTTTTT
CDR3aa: CATSAAGGIAGELFF